Detailed here is one T cell receptor (beta chain). Its target is not known. One end of the junction is discordant with germline, which a read error may explain. This specimen belongs to a study of T cells in Graves' hyperthyroidism and ophthalmopathy. General study findings and limits: Most thyroid clonotypes with frequency above 0.001 were detected in blood. In the analysis, a 13 V-J model separated ophthalmopathy from stable hyperthyroidism.

This CDR3 is 17 amino acids long. In germline, CDR1 is SGHAT, CDR2 FQNNGV. Lactation, pregnancy, other autoimmune disease or uncontrolled infection led to exclusion of patients. Diagnosis relied on clinical symptoms, serum thyroxine and TRAb, thyroid ultrasound and orbital computed tomography. There were TCR beta CDR3 regions amplified from RNA transcripts. The HTBI primer set was used in a first-round RT-PCR of the TCR CDR3. MiXCR, applied by TCRdb to the multiplex PCR reads, yields one record per CDR3 protein. The sample lists about 570,000 distinct CDR3 sequences, around 45% seen once, with roughly 19% in the top ten.

Specimen: peripheral blood or thyroid tissue (not recorded which). The chain recombines TRBV11-2 with TRBJ1-5; tentatively, D is TRBD1 (5 bases). The TCR was taken from an adult woman with Graves' disease, either hyperthyroidism or ophthalmopathy (not recorded which). In nucleotides, the CDR3 is TGTGTCAGCAGCCCATGGGGAGGGACGGAAGGCAATCAGCCCCAGCATTTT. Its protein product is CVSSPWGGTEGNQPQHF.